The 20 T cell receptor beta chains below come from one sample, sequenced in a study of ipilimumab plus nivolumab after autologous stem cell transplantation. TCRdb's copy holds only in-frame clones and misses some; the assay was immunoSEQ multiplex PCR. The sample lists fewer than 95,000 clones, nearly 85% occurring once. The material was PBMCs, obtained in a trial of ipilimumab plus nivolumab as post-transplant consolidation. The receptors were gathered from a male donor with diffuse large B-cell lymphoma.

The genes are TRBV29-1 and TRBJ1-5, with TRBD1 matching over 12 bases. CDR1 SQVTM and CDR2 ANQGSEA come from the germline V gene. The CDR3 spans 16 residues. V was pared by 0 bases and J by 5 bases, with 5 bases of the junction left unmatched. DNA for the CDR3: TGCAGCGTTGAAGATCATGGGACAGGGGGCTATCAGCCCCAGCATTTT. The encoded protein is CSVEDHGTGGYQPQHF.

This clone was observed a handful of times. The V gene is TRBV10-2, the J gene TRBJ2-3, with TRBD2 identical over 7 bases. Looked up from germline, CDR1 is WSHSY and CDR2 is SAAADI. This CDR3 has 15 amino acids. Trimming cost V 8 bases and J 3 bases; bases outside gene matches: 11. The CDR3 region has the DNA TGCGCCAGCGAGGGGCGGGGGAGGGGTACAGATACGCAGTATTTT. As protein: CASEGRGRGTDTQYF.

V is TRBV6-1 and J is TRBJ1-2; 8 nucleotides align to TRBD1. CDR1 is MNHNS, CDR2 SASEGT, per germline. The length of the CDR3 is 13 residues. The V gene end was trimmed by 6 bases and the J gene end by 6 bases; junction bases not matched to a gene: 6. CDR3 DNA sequence: TGTGCCAGCAGCAGAGGACAGGGCCATGGCTACACCTTC. This gives the protein CASSRGQGHGYTF.

This rearrangement joins TRBV7-3 to TRBJ1-2, with 9 bases fitting TRBD1. V dropped 2 bases and J dropped 5; count of bases not matched to a gene: 0. The CDR3 has 13 residues. Germline assignment: CDR1 SGHTA and CDR2 FQGTGA. The CDR3 loop reads CASSLGQGYGYTF. The CDR3 region has the DNA TGTGCCAGCAGCTTAGGACAGGGGTATGGCTACACCTTC.

The chain has TRBV6-4 and TRBJ1-2, with TRBD1 as a possible D gene (6 bases). Trimming left V 5 bases short and J 4 bases short, with 11 bases between. This CDR3 contains 13 residues. CDR1 and CDR2 (germline): MRHNA, SNTAGT. As DNA, the CDR3 is TGTGCCAGCAGTAGACAGGATAGCTATGGCTACACCTTC. Its translation: CASSRQDSYGYTF.

This clone was observed a single time. The chain is built from TRBV13 and TRBJ2-2; D may be TRBD1 (6 bases). CDR1 is PRHDT and CDR2 is FYEKMQ in the germline V gene (reference sequence). V was clipped by 0 bases and J by 4 bases, with 9 bases between them. The CDR3 runs 15 residues. For the CDR3, the DNA is TGTGCCAGCAGCTTAGGACAGGGAAGCACCGGGGAGCTGTTTTTT. Protein product: CASSLGQGSTGELFF.

The chain carries TRBV23-1 and TRBJ1-1; D is possibly TRBD1 (5 bases). TRBV23-1 is identified as an open reading frame with a role that is uncertain. This CDR3 is built from 13 residues. V was shortened by 7 bases and J by 0 bases, with 9 bases between the two germline ends. The chain's CDR3 is CASTGGVNTEAFF. CDR3 in DNA: TGCGCCAGCACGGGGGGGGTGAACACTGAAGCTTTCTTT.

This chain uses TRBV6-5 with TRBJ2-5; 8 bases fit TRBD1. V was clipped by 4 bases and J by 5 bases; unmatched bases: 9. Germline lookup yields CDR1 MNHEY and CDR2 SVGAGI. The length of the CDR3 is 15 residues. CDR3: CASSFTTGVGETQYF. CDR3 nucleotide sequence: TGTGCCAGCAGTTTTACGACAGGGGTGGGCGAGACCCAGTACTTC.

The genes are TRBV5-1 and TRBJ1-5; no clear D gene. V lost 10 bases and J 0 bases, leaving 8 bases between the germline ends. CDR1 SGHRS and CDR2 YFSETQ come from the germline V gene. The CDR3 spans 12 residues. In DNA, the CDR3 is TGCGCCCCGGGCATTAGCAATCAGCCCCAGCATTTT. Protein product: CAPGISNQPQHF.

This clone was found many times. The CDR3 sequence is CASSSLRGSSYNEQFF. The CDR3 bases are TGTGCCAGCAGCTCCCTGCGGGGGAGCTCCTACAATGAGCAGTTCTTC. The chain is built from TRBV11-2 and TRBJ2-1; TRBD2 aligns across 7 bases. The CDR3 is made up of 16 amino acids. V was pared by 4 bases and J by 0 bases, with 6 bases of the junction left unmatched. Germline CDR1 reads SGHAT; CDR2 reads FQNNGV.

This chain connects TRBV9 to TRBJ2-5; 9 bases agree with TRBD1. This CDR3 has 15 residues. The ends lost 0 bases at V and 7 bases at J; junction bases unmatched: 7. Germline V CDR1 and CDR2: SGDLS, YYNGEE. CDR3 nucleotides: TGTGCCAGCAGCGTAGAGACAGGGGGTTGGGGGACCCAGTACTTC. This gives the protein CASSVETGGWGTQYF.

The V and J genes are TRBV6-5 and TRBJ2-7, with D tentatively TRBD1 or TRBD2 (6 bases each). Trimming shortened V by 0 bases and J by 0 bases, and 12 bases separated the two germline ends. Germline CDR1 MNHEY, CDR2 SVGAGI. The CDR3 extends over 16 amino acids. The CDR3 DNA is TGTGCCAGCAGTTACTCTTCCGGGGGCACCTCCTACGAGCAGTACTTC. The encoded protein is CASSYSSGGTSYEQYF.

This clone appeared a few times. The chain employs TRBV6-1 and TRBJ1-6; TRBD1 aligns across 7 bases. The CDR3 loop spans 17 amino acids. The germline gives CDR1 MNHNS, CDR2 SASEGT. J was trimmed by 2 bases and V by 4 bases; bases with no gene match: 8. This chain's CDR3 is CASSGYRGRTYNSPLHF. Written as DNA, the CDR3 is TGTGCCAGCAGTGGGTACAGGGGTCGAACCTATAATTCACCCCTCCACTTT.

This chain joins TRBV27 and TRBJ2-3; 8 bases fit TRBD1. Germline CDR1 MNHEY, CDR2 SMNVEV (reference sequence). The CDR3 has 16 amino acids. V shed 3 bases, J shed 1 base, and the junction held 6 bases outside the gene matches. The CDR3 coding sequence is TGTGCCAGCAGTTTCCGGACAGGGAAGGGCACAGATACGCAGTATTTT. Amino acid sequence: CASSFRTGKGTDTQYF.

The chain uses TRBV15 and TRBJ2-5; a possible D gene is TRBD2 (5 bases). CDR1 and CDR2 from the germline V gene are LNHNV and YYDKDF (reference sequence). Between the trimmed V and J ends, which lost 6 bases and 2 bases, there was a span of 10 bases. This CDR3 contains 13 residues. CDR3 in DNA: TGTGCCACCAGATCCGAGGGACAAGAGACCCAGTACTTC. It translates to CATRSEGQETQYF.

The chain employs TRBV6-1 and TRBJ2-3; TRBD1 or TRBD2 may be the D gene (6 bases each). The CDR3 is 15 residues long. Germline V gene lookup returns CDR1 MNHNS and CDR2 SASEGT. The V gene lost 1 base and the J gene lost 4 bases, with 12 bases spanning the gap. The CDR3 sequence is CASSEVWGASDTQYF. The CDR3 DNA follows: TGTGCCAGCAGTGAAGTCTGGGGGGCATCAGATACGCAGTATTTT.

There are a few counts of this clone. The chain links TRBV18 to TRBJ1-6; D may be TRBD1 (5 bases). The CDR3 runs 13 residues. Germline CDR1 and CDR2: KGHSH and LQKENI. V lost 6 bases and J 14 bases, leaving 17 bases between the germline ends. DNA for the CDR3: TGTGCCAGCTCCCAGGCGACATGGGGGGCCCTCCACTTT. Translating it yields CASSQATWGALHF.

The chain uses TRBV5-4 and TRBJ2-5; 11 bases match TRBD2. Judging by the DNA end, TRBJ2-7 fits better; the J call may be wrong. The CDR3 is 16 amino acids. Germline V gene sequence: CDR1 SGHNT, CDR2 YYREEE (reference sequence). The CDR3 loop is CASSLVGTSGPYEQYF. CDR3 in DNA: TGTGCCAGCAGCTTGGTAGGGACTAGCGGACCCTACGAGCAGTACTTC.

The chain has TRBV14 and TRBJ2-2; TRBD2 aligns across 14 bases. CDR1 SGHDN and CDR2 FVKESK come from the germline V gene. The CDR3 loop spans 14 amino acids. V gave up 3 bases and J gave up 11 bases; unmatched junction bases: 2. The CDR3 DNA is TGTGCCAGCAGCCAGGGGACTAGCGGGGGAGAGCTGTTTTTT. Protein product: CASSQGTSGGELFF.

The chain joins TRBV25-1 to TRBJ2-7; D is uncertain. The germline gives CDR1 MGHDK, CDR2 SYGVNS. CDR3 length: 15 amino acids. V was shortened by 8 bases and J by 2 bases, with 19 bases between the two germline ends. The CDR3 region has the DNA TGTGCCAGCCGCCAACCCCGTCCGGAGCCCTACGAGCAGTACTTC. Amino acid sequence: CASRQPRPEPYEQYF.